The TCR beta chain under discussion was sequenced for a study of post-analysis software for immune sequencing data. The authors incorporated unique molecular identifiers into the TCR beta cDNA libraries. Researchers reported about 500,000 cDNA molecules coming from around 1 to 10 million T cells. TCRdb recomputed calls from the PCR reads with MiXCR, one row per CDR3 protein. The sample has hundreds of thousands of distinct CDR3 sequences, approximately 57% seen once. The table lists this clonotype with a few counts. A much larger clonotype is one base distant, so this may be a read error. The specimen sequenced was blood. The TCR was taken from a girl between 10 and 17 years old with multiple sclerosis.

The CDR3: CASTPQETQYF. The CDR3 DNA sequence: TGTGCCAGCACCCCCCAAGAGACCCAGTACTTC. V usage is TRBV2 and J usage is TRBJ2-5; D unclear. From germline, CDR1 is SNHLY and CDR2 FYNNEI. Trimming removed 7 bases at V and 1 base at J, with 4 bases between. The CDR3 has 11 residues.